The 21 T cell receptor beta chains below were found in one sample sequenced in a study of T cells expressing NK-cell markers. After re-calling the 5' RACE reads, TCRdb lists one entry per CDR3 protein, DNA absent. Its listing shows roughly 390,000 distinct CDR3 sequences. The specimen sequenced was blood T cells: a sorted CD56 or NKG2C T cell subset, CD4+ or CD8+ T cells, or bulk PBMC T cells (not recorded which). The origin of the receptors is a woman aged 45-65 years in good health.

This chain uses TRBV10-2 with TRBJ2-1; TCRdb names TRBD2, which stays unverified in the absence of DNA. Germline CDR1 and CDR2: WSHSY and SAAADI. The CDR3 has 15 residues. Here the CDR3 reads CASSWSGPAGNEQFF.

The rearrangement joins TRBV5-1 to TRBJ2-1; the TRBD1 assignment by TCRdb is unverifiable without DNA. Germline V lookup: CDR1 SGHRS, CDR2 YFSETQ. This CDR3 contains 13 residues. CDR3 sequence: CASSLVEGVEQFF.

The gene calls are TRBV5-4 and TRBJ2-7; TCRdb gives TRBD2 as the D gene, but with no DNA this cannot be confirmed. CDR3 length: 15 amino acids. The germline CDR1 and CDR2 sequences are SGHNT and YYREEE (reference sequence). CDR3 residues: CASSLGSGLTYEQYF. Based on the CDR3 plus reference TRBV5-4 and TRBJ2-7, the full variable domain is ETGVTQSPTHLIKTRGQQVTLRCSSQSGHNTVSWYQQALGQGPQFIFQYYREEENGRGNFPPRFSGLQFPNYSSELNVNALELDDSALYLCASSLGSGLTYEQYFGPGTRLTVT.

This chain uses TRBV7-9 with TRBJ2-1; the D gene TCRdb calls, TRBD2, cannot be checked with no DNA. CDR3 length: 14 amino acids. Looked up from germline, CDR1 is SEHNR and CDR2 is FQNEAQ (reference sequence). CDR3 amino acids: CASSTGLAGAEQFF.

The chain couples TRBV20-1 to TRBJ2-1; TCRdb's D call, TRBD2, is unchecked because there is no DNA. The CDR3 spans 14 residues. Germline V lookup: CDR1 DFQATT, CDR2 SNEGSKA (reference sequence). CDR3 region: CSARRVSSYNEQFF.

This CDR3 is CASSFPTPAPNTEAFF. This chain uses TRBV5-1 with TRBJ1-1; TCRdb returns TRBD1, unconfirmable since there is no DNA. Germline V lookup: CDR1 SGHRS, CDR2 YFSETQ. This CDR3 has 16 residues. The variable domain in full, with the rest retrieved from reference TRBV5-1 and TRBJ1-1, is KAGVTQTPRYLIKTRGQQVTLSCSPISGHRSVSWYQQTPGQGLQFLFEYFSETQRNKGNFPGRFSGRQFSNSRSEMNVSTLELGDSALYLCASSFPTPAPNTEAFFGQGTRLTVV.

The chain has TRBV29-1 and TRBJ1-2. Germline V gives CDR1 SQVTM, CDR2 ANQGSEA. CDR3 size: 15 residues. This CDR3 reads CSVEYQDPRNYGYTF. Using reference TRBV29-1 and TRBJ1-2 for the parts outside the CDR3, the full variable domain is SAVISQKPSRDICQRGTSLTIQCQVDSQVTMMFWYRQQPGQSLTLIATANQGSEATYESGFVIDKFPISRPNLTFSTLTVSNMSPEDSSIYLCSVEYQDPRNYGYTFGSGTRLTVV.

The rearrangement joins TRBV7-3 to TRBJ2-1. The CDR3 is 13 amino acids. Germline values: CDR1 SGHTA, CDR2 FQGTGA. The CDR3 loop reads CASSLAWGNEQFF.

The chain links TRBV14 to TRBJ2-1; TCRdb reports TRBD2, a call that lacks DNA to check it against. Germline values: CDR1 SGHDN, CDR2 FVKESK. This CDR3 region has 12 residues. This CDR3 is CASSPGLAVQFF.

V and J are TRBV24-1 and TRBJ2-1; TCRdb proposes TRBD1, but this gene call is untestable without DNA. The CDR3 has 15 amino acids. The V gene's germline CDR1 is KGHDR and CDR2 SFDVKD. CDR3 region: CATSQDTDLYNEQFF.

J is TRBJ2-1 and V is TRBV2. Germline V gene sequence: CDR1 SNHLY, CDR2 FYNNEI. This CDR3 region has 14 residues. CDR3 sequence reads: CASSDGDTYNEQFF.

The rearrangement links TRBV27 to TRBJ2-3. This CDR3 has 15 residues. The germline V gene encodes CDR1 MNHEY and CDR2 SMNVEV (reference sequence). The CDR3 loop reads CASSLSAAPTDTQYF.

The chain combines TRBV11-2 with TRBJ2-1; TCRdb calls TRBD1, which cannot be checked without DNA. Germline V CDR1 and CDR2: SGHAT, FQNNGV. The CDR3 is made up of 13 amino acids. The CDR3: CASSLTSLWQQFF.

The chain combines TRBV6-2 or TRBV6-3 with TRBJ1-2. Germline V gene sequence: CDR1 MNHEY, CDR2 SVGEGT. The CDR3 covers 15 residues. CDR3 in amino acids: CASSYVRIRNYGYTF.

The chain joins TRBV3-1 to TRBJ2-2; without DNA, the TCRdb call of TRBD2 cannot be checked. Germline CDR1 and CDR2: LGHDT and YNNKEL (reference sequence). The CDR3 is 16 amino acids. CDR3 sequence: CASSQVGGAFTGELFF.

The rearrangement links TRBV12-3 or TRBV12-4 to TRBJ1-1; TCRdb proposes TRBD1, but this gene call is untestable without DNA. The CDR3 is 13 residues long. Here the CDR3 reads CASRIGGRAEAFF.

The V gene is TRBV10-3, the J gene TRBJ2-4; there is no DNA to check the TCRdb D call of TRBD2. CDR3 size: 15 residues. Looked up from germline, CDR1 is ENHRY and CDR2 is SYGVKD. The CDR3 reads CAIRKGTGGPDIQYF.

The chain is built from TRBV11-3 and TRBJ2-4; TCRdb names TRBD1, which stays unverified in the absence of DNA. This CDR3 spans 19 amino acids. Germline V gene sequence: CDR1 SGHNT, CDR2 YENEEA. CDR3 protein: CASSSDGTERFLAKNIQYF. The variable domain in full, completed from reference TRBV11-3 and TRBJ2-4, reads EAGVVQSPRYKIIEKKQPVAFWCNPISGHNTLYWYLQNLGQGPELLIRYENEEAVDDSQLPKDRFSAERLKGVDSTLKIQPAELGDSAVYLCASSSDGTERFLAKNIQYFGAGTRLSVL.

This chain's CDR3 is CASSLPKPGQGSYNEQFF. This chain connects TRBV7-9 to TRBJ2-1; absent DNA, TCRdb's TRBD1 call cannot be checked. The CDR3 totals 18 residues. From germline, CDR1 is SEHNR and CDR2 FQNEAQ (reference sequence).

The chain combines TRBV7-8 with TRBJ2-5; TCRdb outputs TRBD2, but without DNA this stays unchecked. The CDR3 contains 16 residues. Germline V gene lookup returns CDR1 SGHVS and CDR2 FQNEAQ. This CDR3 is CASSLDGRAGRETQYF.

This chain links TRBV4-1 with TRBJ2-2; TCRdb's assignment of TRBD1 cannot be checked, as there is no DNA. The CDR3 sequence is 15 residues long. Germline CDR1 reads MGHRA; CDR2 reads YSYEKL. Here the CDR3 reads CASSQPSGPNGELFF.